This T cell receptor (beta chain) was recorded in a study of shared clonotypes between healthy human individuals. Across the whole study: The study used three CD4 naive, three CD4 memory, two CD8 naive and one CD8 memory plate per donor. Overall study findings and caveats: Exclusively blood specimens were collected; tissue repertoires likely differ.

With regard to this clone: The antigen is not known.

Naive CD8 cells were CD45RO-negative, positively selected for CCR7, excluding terminally differentiated effector memory CD45RA+ cells. The ends lost 9 bases at V and 4 bases at J; junction bases unmatched: 16. The CDR3 is made up of 16 amino acids. Germline V CDR1 and CDR2: SGHNT, YYREEE (reference sequence). Sequencing used immunoSEQ multiplex PCR; TCRdb keeps in-frame clones, though not all of them. The sample yields hundreds of thousands of clones, around 96% seen once. The sequence was collected from a woman under 40 in good health. V usage is TRBV5-4 and J usage is TRBJ1-1, with 9 bases lining up with TRBD1. Sequencing was performed on naive CD8+ T cells sorted from blood. The CDR3 spells CANSDRGGQGFTEAFF. The DNA for the CDR3 is TGTGCCAACTCAGATAGGGGAGGACAGGGGTTCACTGAAGCTTTCTTT.